The 23 T cell receptor beta chains listed next were all sequenced from one sample in a study of CD8 T cells in Susac syndrome. The authors reverse transcribed about 0.5 to 1 ug RNA with random hexamers. TCRdb re-called the immunoSEQ multiplex PCR reads with MiXCR, one entry per CDR3 protein. The table includes tens of thousands of distinct CDR3 sequences, around nine tenths detected once. The sequencing sample was made of CD8+ T cells from PBMCs. The receptors were gathered from a human donor in good health.

The chain is built from TRBV12-3 or TRBV12-4 and TRBJ2-1; D gene uncertain. V lost 0 bases, J lost 14 bases, and 8 bases lay in between. This CDR3 is 11 amino acids long. The DNA of the CDR3 is TGTGCCAGCAGTTTAGCAGGGAAGGAGTTCTTC. It specifies CASSLAGKEFF.

For the CDR3, the DNA is TGTGCCAGCAGTCCTCTTGAGGAGGCGTACGAGCAGTACTTC. It is translated as CASSPLEEAYEQYF. The chain uses TRBV2 and TRBJ2-7; TRBD2 is a possible D gene (5 bases). Looked up from germline, CDR1 is SNHLY and CDR2 is FYNNEI. V dropped 5 bases and J dropped 4 bases, with 15 bases sitting between them. The CDR3 loop spans 14 amino acids.

This sequence joins TRBV12-3 or TRBV12-4 and TRBJ1-4; D is ambiguous. The V end was cut by 6 bases, the J end by 6 bases, with 14 bases between. This CDR3 comprises 14 residues. As DNA, the CDR3 is TGTGCCAGCAGACCTCCGGGCCAGTATGAAAAACTGTTTTTT. Its protein is CASRPPGQYEKLFF.

The chain couples TRBV10-3 to TRBJ2-1, with 7 nucleotides matching TRBD2. The germline V gene encodes CDR1 ENHRY and CDR2 SYGVKD. This CDR3 is built from 16 residues. Trimming took 2 bases from V and 2 from J; bases not matched to a gene: 6. CDR3 bases: TGTGCCATCAGTGAGGGCGGGGACTATGCCTACAATGAGCAGTTCTTC. It is translated as CAISEGGDYAYNEQFF.

The genes are TRBV2 and TRBJ2-2; 8 bases line up with TRBD2. J gave up 5 bases and V 4 bases, and 3 bases lay outside the gene matches. The CDR3 sequence is 14 residues long. Germline values: CDR1 SNHLY, CDR2 FYNNEI. CDR3: CASSATSGTGELFF. CDR3 in DNA: TGTGCCAGCAGTGCTACTAGCGGAACCGGGGAGCTGTTTTTT.

This clonotype was seen once. The chain uses TRBV30 and TRBJ1-1; unclear D gene. Trimming shortened V by 4 bases and J by 0 bases, and 9 bases separated the two germline ends. Germline CDR1 reads GTSNPN; CDR2 reads SVGIG (reference sequence). This CDR3 is built from 13 residues. CDR3 loop: CAWTLDVNTEAFF. The CDR3 DNA sequence: TGTGCCTGGACTCTCGATGTGAACACTGAAGCTTTCTTT.

The rearrangement uses TRBV15 and TRBJ1-5; D might be TRBD1 (5 bases). Trimming took off 0 bases at V and 9 bases at J, with 15 bases between the two ends. The germline gives CDR1 LNHNV, CDR2 YYDKDF (reference sequence). This CDR3 has 15 residues. The CDR3 DNA is TGTGCCACCAGCAGAGAGCGACAGACTGCATCGCCCCAGCATTTT. Translating gives CATSRERQTASPQHF.

V is TRBV2 and J is TRBJ1-1, with D uncertain. This CDR3 has 16 residues. Germline CDR1 reads SNHLY; CDR2 reads FYNNEI. V shed 4 bases and J shed 0 bases, with 15 bases lying between them. The CDR3 DNA sequence: TGTGCCAGCAGTGTGGGTTTTGCCGAGATGAACACTGAAGCTTTCTTT. It translates to CASSVGFAEMNTEAFF.

The chain is built from TRBV5-6 and TRBJ2-7; TRBD1 aligns across 8 bases. The V and J ends lost 3 bases and 3 bases, in that order; junction bases with no gene match: 2. Germline CDR1 SGHDT, CDR2 YYEEEE. This CDR3 region has 13 residues. The CDR3 sequence is CASSWTGRYEQYF. The CDR3 DNA reads TGTGCCAGCAGCTGGACAGGGCGCTACGAGCAGTACTTC.

V usage is TRBV6-2 or TRBV6-3 and J usage is TRBJ1-1, with TRBD1 as a possible D gene (6 bases). CDR1 MNHEY and CDR2 SVGEGT come from the germline V gene. The V end lost 10 bases, the J end lost 1 base, and 10 bases lay between the germline ends. The CDR3 sequence is 12 residues long. CDR3 protein: CATEQGNTEAFF. As DNA, the CDR3 is TGTGCCACCGAACAGGGGAACACTGAAGCTTTCTTT.

The chain has TRBV29-1 and TRBJ2-1; TRBD1 agrees at 8 bases. The CDR3 contains 16 residues. V gave up 2 bases and J gave up 0 bases; unmatched junction bases: 6. Germline CDR1 is SQVTM and CDR2 is ANQGSEA. CDR3 DNA sequence: TGCAGCGTTGAATTTAGGACAGGGAGCTCCTACAATGAGCAGTTCTTC. Translating gives CSVEFRTGSSYNEQFF.

This chain links TRBV11-2 with TRBJ2-5; maybe TRBD1 (5 bases). The CDR3 totals 13 residues. Germline V CDR1 and CDR2: SGHAT, FQNNGV. Trimming removed 5 bases from V and 5 bases from J, with 12 bases in between. The CDR3 DNA is TGTGCCAGCAGCCACCGGCCAGGGGAGACCCAGTACTTC. As protein: CASSHRPGETQYF.

The V and J genes are TRBV20-1 and TRBJ2-7, with 8 bases lining up with TRBD1. CDR1 is DFQATT and CDR2 is SNEGSKA in the germline V gene (reference sequence). The CDR3 is 15 amino acids. The J segment lost 2 bases and the V segment lost 0 bases, leaving 6 bases of the junction unmatched. CDR3 in amino acids: CSARDAQGATYEQYF. CDR3 in DNA: TGCAGTGCTAGAGACGCGCAGGGGGCGACCTACGAGCAGTACTTC.

V usage is TRBV12-3 or TRBV12-4 and J usage is TRBJ2-7; 8 nucleotides agree with TRBD1. J gave up 4 bases and V 5 bases, and 10 bases lay outside the gene matches. The CDR3 is made up of 15 amino acids. DNA for the CDR3: TGTGCCAGCAGTGAACTGGGGACAGGAGTTTACGAGCAGTACTTC. It translates to CASSELGTGVYEQYF.

The chain is built from TRBV9 and TRBJ2-7, with D tentatively TRBD1 (6 bases). Looked up from germline, CDR1 is SGDLS and CDR2 is YYNGEE. Trimming stripped 3 bases from V and 2 bases from J, with 18 bases between. CDR3 length: 16 residues. The CDR3 DNA sequence: TGTGCCAGCAGCGCACCACTCACAGGGTTCCCCTACGAGCAGTACTTC. This encodes CASSAPLTGFPYEQYF.

The chain has TRBV6-1 and TRBJ1-1, with no clear D. Germline V gene lookup returns CDR1 MNHNS and CDR2 SASEGT. The CDR3 has 17 amino acids. Trimming shortened V by 3 bases and J by 0 bases, and 17 bases separated the two germline ends. The CDR3 region is CASSDPPALVLNTEAFF. For the CDR3, the DNA is TGTGCCAGCAGTGACCCCCCGGCACTCGTTTTGAACACTGAAGCTTTCTTT.

This chain joins TRBV12-3 or TRBV12-4 and TRBJ2-7; D is possibly TRBD1 (6 bases). V lost 8 bases, J lost 3 bases, and 11 bases lay in between. The CDR3 is 12 residues long. CDR3 residues: CASGRGIYEQYF. CDR3 nucleotides: TGTGCCAGCGGTAGGGGGATCTACGAGCAGTACTTC.

J is TRBJ2-1 and V is TRBV9, with TRBD2 identical over 10 bases. The J segment lost 4 bases and the V segment lost 0 bases, leaving 4 bases of the junction unmatched. The CDR3 runs to 16 residues. Germline V gene sequence: CDR1 SGDLS, CDR2 YYNGEE. The CDR3 region has the DNA TGTGCCAGCAGCGTAGCACTAGCGGGGTCATACAATGAGCAGTTCTTC. Its translation: CASSVALAGSYNEQFF.

The chain is built from TRBV9 and TRBJ2-6; D perhaps matches TRBD2 (6 bases). Trimming removed 0 bases from V and 0 bases from J, with 10 bases in between. CDR3 size: 17 residues. The V gene's germline CDR1 is SGDLS and CDR2 YYNGEE. CDR3 nucleotides: TGTGCCAGCAGCGTAGTTCGGGGGTCCTCTGGGGCCAACGTCCTGACTTTC. Translation gives CASSVVRGSSGANVLTF.

The chain recombines TRBV4-1 with TRBJ1-5; D gene unclear. The CDR3 has 15 amino acids. Trimming removed 4 bases at V and 3 bases at J, with 13 bases between. Germline lookup yields CDR1 MGHRA and CDR2 YSYEKL. CDR3 sequence reads: CASSPSVGDNQPQHF. The CDR3 DNA is TGCGCCAGCAGCCCCTCGGTCGGGGACAATCAGCCCCAGCATTTT.

The chain combines TRBV6-5 with TRBJ2-1; 8 bases agree with TRBD1. The junction had 5 bases not matched to a gene; V was cut back by 6 bases and J by 7 bases. Germline loops: CDR1 MNHEY, CDR2 SVGAGI. This CDR3 contains 13 residues. The CDR3 is CASSPGQGNEQFF. The DNA for the CDR3 is TGTGCCAGCAGCCCCGGACAGGGTAATGAGCAGTTCTTC.

The chain couples TRBV2 to TRBJ2-2; 7 bases match TRBD2. In germline, CDR1 is SNHLY, CDR2 FYNNEI. The CDR3 runs 15 residues. J gave up 5 bases and V 3 bases, and 6 bases lay outside the gene matches. As DNA, the CDR3 is TGTGCCAGCAGTGATAGTCGGGAGGAAACCGGGGAGCTGTTTTTT. This codes for CASSDSREETGELFF.

The rearrangement uses TRBV19 and TRBJ2-2; D is ambiguous. Germline values: CDR1 LNHDA, CDR2 SQIVND (reference sequence). Trimming took 3 bases from V and 1 from J, leaving 9 bases between them. The CDR3 covers 15 residues. CDR3 loop: CASSMRLWNTGELFF. As DNA, the CDR3 is TGTGCCAGTAGTATGAGACTTTGGAACACCGGGGAGCTGTTTTTT.